The rows below give T cell receptor beta chains drawn from one sample of a study of blood T cell repertoires in COVID-19. This table comes from immunoSEQ multiplex PCR, and its TCRdb copy is limited to in-frame clones, with some not included. The table has approximately 100,000 clones, approximately 93% seen once. The sequencing sample was made of peripheral blood. The receptors come from a man in his sixties with acute or convalescent COVID-19. Each CDR3 is given with its conserved first and last residue. The D gene is left open where the match is weak. Where a row states a size, it is once, few, many or the class of an expanded clone; other rows omit it.

TRBJ2-6,-,-,TRBV30,CAWSAGPAGANVLTF,TGTGCCTGGAGTGCTGGGCCAGCTGGGGCCAACGTCCTGACTTTC
TRBJ2-5,TRBD2,-,TRBV30,CAWSVGPRGWETQYF,TGTGCCTGGAGTGTGGGACCGCGGGGGTGGGAGACCCAGTACTTC
TRBJ1-6,-,-,TRBV28,CASSSYRDFGSYNSPLHF,TGTGCCAGCAGTTCCTACAGGGATTTTGGATCCTATAATTCACCCCTCCACTTT
TRBJ1-1,-,-,TRBV18,CASSPPPRSEAFF,TGTGCCAGCTCACCACCGCCCCGGAGTGAAGCTTTCTTT
TRBJ2-5,TRBD1,-,TRBV25-1,CASSESLAPGGAEETQYF,TGTGCCAGCAGTGAATCCCTCGCGCCAGGGGGCGCGGAGGAGACCCAGTACTTC
TRBJ2-3,TRBD2,-,TRBV27,CASSLTSADTQYF,TGTGCCAGCAGCCTCACTAGCGCAGATACGCAGTATTTT
TRBJ1-2,-,-,TRBV14,CASSAGGYGYTF,TGTGCCAGCAGCGCGGGAGGCTATGGCTACACCTTC
TRBJ1-2,-,-,TRBV12-3/TRBV12-4,CASSLTRGSGYTF,TGTGCCAGCAGTTTGACCAGGGGAAGTGGCTACACCTTC
TRBJ2-1,TRBD2,-,TRBV19,CASSIALAASYNEQFF,TGTGCCAGTAGTATTGCGCTAGCGGCCTCCTACAATGAGCAGTTCTTC
TRBJ2-2,-,-,TRBV9,CASSALNTGELFF,TGTGCCAGCAGCGCACTGAACACCGGGGAGCTGTTTTTT
TRBJ2-7,-,-,TRBV4-2,CASSQDGGGGYEQYF,TGTGCCAGCAGCCAAGACGGGGGAGGAGGCTACGAGCAGTACTTC
TRBJ1-3,-,-,TRBV11-3,CASSPVGGSGNTIYF,TGTGCCAGCAGCCCGGTCGGAGGCTCTGGAAACACCATATATTTT
TRBJ1-6,-,-,TRBV30,CAWSPPNSPLHF,TGTGCCTGGAGCCCTCCTAATTCACCCCTCCACTTT
TRBJ2-1,TRBD2,-,TRBV10-2,CASNARTSVYNEQFF,TGCGCCAGCAATGCCCGGACTAGCGTCTACAATGAGCAGTTCTTC
TRBJ2-5,-,-,TRBV11-3,CASSLDHVRKTQYF,TGTGCCAGCAGCTTAGATCATGTGAGGAAGACCCAGTACTTC
TRBJ1-2,-,-,TRBV24-1,CATEFGPGYGYTF,TGTGCCACCGAGTTTGGGCCCGGCTATGGCTACACCTTC
TRBJ2-1,-,-,TRBV30,CAWSATYEQFF,TGTGCCTGGAGTGCTACCTATGAGCAGTTCTTC
TRBJ2-7,-,-,TRBV7-9,CASSESYEQYF,TGTGCCAGCAGCGAGTCCTACGAGCAGTACTTC
TRBJ1-4,-,-,TRBV29-1,CSVERGEKLFF,TGCAGCGTTGAAAGGGGAGAAAAACTGTTTTTT
TRBJ2-4,TRBD2,-,TRBV9,CASSRRAGALAKNIQYF,TGTGCCAGCAGCCGACGAGCGGGAGCCTTAGCCAAAAACATTCAGTACTTC
TRBJ1-1,-,-,TRBV19,CASSATDLNTEAFF,TGTGCCAGTAGTGCGACAGACCTGAACACTGAAGCTTTCTTT
TRBJ1-1,-,-,TRBV7-3,CASSSAIQGIGNTEAFF,TGTGCCAGCAGCTCGGCAATACAGGGAATTGGGAACACTGAAGCTTTCTTT
TRBJ1-1,TRBD1,-,TRBV11-3,CASSVAGTGWTEAFF,TGTGCCAGCAGCGTTGCCGGGACAGGGTGGACTGAAGCTTTCTTT
TRBJ1-2,-,-,TRBV7-9,CASSLAGQGWNYGYTF,TGTGCCAGCAGCTTAGCCGGGCAGGGTTGGAACTATGGCTACACCTTC
TRBJ2-3,TRBD1,-,TRBV2,CASRDREVPDTQYF,TGTGCCAGCAGGGACAGGGAGGTTCCAGATACGCAGTATTTT
TRBJ2-7,TRBD2,-,TRBV4-2,CASSQDSASGSNSYEQYF,TGTGCCAGCAGCCAAGATAGTGCTAGCGGGAGCAACTCCTACGAGCAGTACTTC
TRBJ2-1,TRBD1,-,TRBV28,CASSLWGTGGYNEQFF,TGTGCCAGCAGTTTATGGGGGACAGGGGGTTACAATGAGCAGTTCTTC
TRBJ1-3,-,-,TRBV9,CASSVTPWGDTAGNTIYF,TGTGCCAGCAGCGTAACCCCCTGGGGGGATACCGCAGGAAACACCATATATTTT
TRBJ1-2,TRBD1,-,TRBV7-8,CASSLISGGGNGYTF,TGTGCCAGCAGCTTAATCTCAGGGGGTGGAAATGGCTACACCTTC
TRBJ2-3,-,few,TRBV5-6,CASSLRTTTQYF,TGTGCCAGCAGCCTACGGACTACCACGCAGTATTTT
TRBJ2-5,-,-,TRBV28,CASSPAVPGETQYF,TGTGCCAGCAGCCCAGCGGTCCCCGGGGAGACCCAGTACTTC
TRBJ1-4,-,-,TRBV2,CASSPGGSLATNEKLFF,TGTGCCAGCAGTCCGGGGGGGTCCCTTGCAACTAATGAAAAACTGTTTTTT
TRBJ2-7,TRBD2,-,TRBV3-1/TRBV3-2,CASSQGRTSLYEQYF,TGTGCCAGCAGCCAAGGGAGGACTAGCCTCTACGAGCAGTACTTC
TRBJ2-1,TRBD2,-,TRBV29-1,CSLGEGSREQFF,TGCAGCCTAGGGGAGGGTTCTCGGGAGCAGTTCTTC
TRBJ1-1,-,-,TRBV9,CASSSLGEAGNTEAFF,TGTGCCAGCAGCTCATTGGGGGAGGCAGGGAACACTGAAGCTTTCTTT
TRBJ1-1,TRBD1,-,TRBV27,CASSQGQALEAFF,TGTGCCAGCAGTCAGGGACAGGCCCTAGAAGCTTTCTTT
TRBJ1-1,TRBD1,-,TRBV28,CASTRDSEAFF,TGTGCCAGCACCCGGGACAGCGAAGCTTTCTTT
TRBJ1-1,TRBD1,-,TRBV6-6,CASSLTGQLNTEAFF,TGTGCCAGCAGCTTAACGGGACAGCTTAACACTGAAGCTTTCTTT
TRBJ2-1,TRBD2,-,TRBV29-1,CSLKGGLVHNEQFF,TGCAGCTTGAAGGGTGGACTAGTCCACAATGAGCAGTTCTTC
TRBJ2-3,TRBD2,-,TRBV20-1,CSASWLAGRSDTQYF,TGCAGTGCTAGTTGGCTAGCGGGACGTTCGGATACGCAGTATTTT
TRBJ1-4,-,-,TRBV5-1,CASSLSSGNRNEKLFF,TGCGCCAGCAGCTTGTCCTCGGGGAACCGTAATGAAAAACTGTTTTTT
TRBJ2-7,-,-,TRBV28,CATTSLTYEQYF,TGTGCCACTACCTCCTTAACCTACGAGCAGTACTTC
TRBJ1-1,-,-,TRBV5-4,CASSFPGNTEAFF,TGTGCCAGCAGCTTCCCAGGGAACACTGAAGCTTTCTTT
TRBJ1-5,-,-,TRBV28,CASSWGQSNQPQHF,TGTGCCAGCAGTTGGGGCCAAAGCAATCAGCCCCAGCATTTT
TRBJ2-1,-,-,TRBV6-6,CASSYLKIGENEQFF,TGTGCCAGCAGTTACTTAAAAATTGGTGAGAATGAGCAGTTCTTC
TRBJ1-1,-,-,TRBV19,CASSIFGGSEAFF,TGTGCCAGTAGTATATTCGGGGGAAGTGAAGCTTTCTTT
TRBJ2-3,TRBD2,-,TRBV6-2/TRBV6-3,CASSLGLAGRTDTQYF,TGTGCCAGCAGTCTTGGACTAGCGGGACGCACAGATACGCAGTATTTT
TRBJ1-1,-,-,TRBV6-6,CASTARDGRRAFF,TGTGCCAGCACGGCCAGGGATGGGAGGAGAGCTTTCTTT
TRBJ2-7,-,-,TRBV18,CASSPERVLYEQYF,TGTGCCAGCTCCCCCGAGCGGGTTCTCTACGAGCAGTACTTC
TRBJ1-2,-,-,TRBV3-1/TRBV3-2,CASSQDRPGSYTF,TGTGCCAGCAGCCAAGATCGGCCGGGGAGCTACACCTTC
TRBJ1-2,-,-,TRBV29-1,CSVEDRDDSYLNGYTF,TGCAGCGTTGAAGATCGAGACGACAGCTACCTTAATGGCTACACCTTC